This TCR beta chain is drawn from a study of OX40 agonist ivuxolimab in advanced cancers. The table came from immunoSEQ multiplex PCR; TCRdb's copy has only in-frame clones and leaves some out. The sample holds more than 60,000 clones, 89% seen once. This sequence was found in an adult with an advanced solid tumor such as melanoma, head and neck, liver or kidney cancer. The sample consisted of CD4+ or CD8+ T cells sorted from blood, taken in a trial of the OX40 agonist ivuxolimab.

CDR3 bases: TGTGCCAGCTCTGCAGGACTGGGGGATTATGGAGGCTACACCTTC. Its protein product is CASSAGLGDYGGYTF. The rearrangement uses TRBV18 and TRBJ1-2; weak D call: TRBD1 (5 bases). The germline gives CDR1 KGHSH, CDR2 LQKENI. Trimming shortened V by 6 bases and J by 8 bases, and 22 bases separated the two germline ends. The CDR3 totals 15 residues.